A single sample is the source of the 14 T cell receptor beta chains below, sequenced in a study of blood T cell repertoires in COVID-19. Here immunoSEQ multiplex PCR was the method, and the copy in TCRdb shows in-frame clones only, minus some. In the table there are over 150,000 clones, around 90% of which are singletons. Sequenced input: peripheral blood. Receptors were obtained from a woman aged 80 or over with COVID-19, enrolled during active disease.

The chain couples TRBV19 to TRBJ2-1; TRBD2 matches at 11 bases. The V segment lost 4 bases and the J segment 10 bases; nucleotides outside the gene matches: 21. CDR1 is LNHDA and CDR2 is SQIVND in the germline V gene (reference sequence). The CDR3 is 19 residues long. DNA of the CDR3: TGTGCCAGTAGTAACCCCAGGGTAGTTGAACTAGCGGGAGATCGGGAGCAGTTCTTC. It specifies CASSNPRVVELAGDREQFF.

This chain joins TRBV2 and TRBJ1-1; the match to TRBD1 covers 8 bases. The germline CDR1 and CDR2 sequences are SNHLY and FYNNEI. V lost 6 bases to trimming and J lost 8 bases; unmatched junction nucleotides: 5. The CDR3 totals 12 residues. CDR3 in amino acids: CASRDRVGEAFF. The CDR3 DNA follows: TGTGCCAGCAGGGACAGGGTCGGCGAAGCTTTCTTT.

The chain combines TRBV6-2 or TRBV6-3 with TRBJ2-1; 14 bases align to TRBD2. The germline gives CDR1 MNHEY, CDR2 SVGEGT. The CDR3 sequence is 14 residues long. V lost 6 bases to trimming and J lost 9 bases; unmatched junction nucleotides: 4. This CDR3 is CASSRGTSGSEQFF. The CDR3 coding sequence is TGTGCCAGCAGCCGAGGGACTAGCGGGAGTGAGCAGTTCTTC.

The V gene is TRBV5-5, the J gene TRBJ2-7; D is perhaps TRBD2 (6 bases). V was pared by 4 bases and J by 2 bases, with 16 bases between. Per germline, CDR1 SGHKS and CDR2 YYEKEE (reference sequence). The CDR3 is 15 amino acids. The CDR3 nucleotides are TGTGCCAGCAGCGCAGCTTCAGGACTAACCTACGAGCAGTACTTC. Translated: CASSAASGLTYEQYF.

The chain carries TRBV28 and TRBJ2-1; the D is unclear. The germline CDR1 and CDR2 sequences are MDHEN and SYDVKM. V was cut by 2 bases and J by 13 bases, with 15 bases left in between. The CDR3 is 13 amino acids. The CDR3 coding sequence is TGTGCCAGCAGTTTAAATAGACTGTCAGACCAGTTCTTC. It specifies CASSLNRLSDQFF.

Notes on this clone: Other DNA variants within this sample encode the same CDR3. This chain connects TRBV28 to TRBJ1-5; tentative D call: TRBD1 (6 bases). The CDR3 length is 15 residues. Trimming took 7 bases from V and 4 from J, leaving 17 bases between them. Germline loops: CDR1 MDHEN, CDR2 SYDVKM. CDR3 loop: CASTSPDRLNQPQHF. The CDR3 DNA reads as TGTGCCAGCACTTCTCCAGACAGGTTGAATCAGCCCCAGCATTTT.

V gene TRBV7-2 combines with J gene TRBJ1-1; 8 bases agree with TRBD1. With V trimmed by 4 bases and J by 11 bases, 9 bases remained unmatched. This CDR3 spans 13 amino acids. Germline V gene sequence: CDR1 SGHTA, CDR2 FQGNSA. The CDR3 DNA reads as TGTGCCAGCAGCTATCAGGGGGCGGGAAATGCTTTCTTT. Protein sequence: CASSYQGAGNAFF.

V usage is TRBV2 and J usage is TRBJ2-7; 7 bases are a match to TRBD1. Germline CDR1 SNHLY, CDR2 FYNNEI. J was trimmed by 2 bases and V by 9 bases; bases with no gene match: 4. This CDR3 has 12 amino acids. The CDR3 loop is CARGQSAYEQYF. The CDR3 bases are TGTGCCAGGGGACAGTCCGCCTACGAGCAGTACTTC.

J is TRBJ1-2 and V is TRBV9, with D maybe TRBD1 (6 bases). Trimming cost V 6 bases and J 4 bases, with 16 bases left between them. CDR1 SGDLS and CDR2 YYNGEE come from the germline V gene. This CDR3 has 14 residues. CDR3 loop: CASNRDTSLYGYTF. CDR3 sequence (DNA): TGTGCCAGCAACCGGGACACCTCCCTCTATGGCTACACCTTC. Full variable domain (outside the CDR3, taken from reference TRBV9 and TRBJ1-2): DSGVTQTPKHLITATGQRVTLRCSPRSGDLSVYWYQQSLDQGLQFLIQYYNGEERAKGNILERFSAQQFPDLHSELNLSSLELGDSALYFCASNRDTSLYGYTFGSGTRLTVV.

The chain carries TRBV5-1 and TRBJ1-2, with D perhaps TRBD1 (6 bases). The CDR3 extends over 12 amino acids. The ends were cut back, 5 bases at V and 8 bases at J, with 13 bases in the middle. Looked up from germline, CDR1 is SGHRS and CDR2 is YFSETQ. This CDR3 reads CASSSEGVGYTF. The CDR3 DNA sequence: TGCGCCAGCAGTTCCGAGGGGGTGGGCTACACCTTC.

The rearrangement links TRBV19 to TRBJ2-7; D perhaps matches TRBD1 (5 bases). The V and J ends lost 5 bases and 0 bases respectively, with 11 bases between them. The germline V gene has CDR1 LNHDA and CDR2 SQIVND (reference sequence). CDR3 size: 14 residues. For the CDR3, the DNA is TGTGCCAGTAGTGCCCGACAGTTCTCCTACGAGCAGTACTTC. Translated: CASSARQFSYEQYF.

In DNA form, the CDR3 reads TGTGCCACCAGCAGATCTCGTCCGGGACAGGGGTTCTCTGGAAACACCATATATTTT. Protein product: CATSRSRPGQGFSGNTIYF. The V call is TRBV15, the J call TRBJ1-3; TRBD1 matches 10 bases. J gave up 0 bases and V 2 bases, and 10 bases lay outside the gene matches. CDR3 length: 19 amino acids. Germline assignment: CDR1 LNHNV and CDR2 YYDKDF (reference sequence).

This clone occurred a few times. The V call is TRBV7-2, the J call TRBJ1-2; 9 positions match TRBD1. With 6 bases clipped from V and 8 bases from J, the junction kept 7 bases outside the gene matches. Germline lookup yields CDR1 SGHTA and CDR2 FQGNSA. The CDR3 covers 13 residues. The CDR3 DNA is TGTGCCAGCAGTATCGGACAGGGGTACGGCTACACCTTC. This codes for CASSIGQGYGYTF.

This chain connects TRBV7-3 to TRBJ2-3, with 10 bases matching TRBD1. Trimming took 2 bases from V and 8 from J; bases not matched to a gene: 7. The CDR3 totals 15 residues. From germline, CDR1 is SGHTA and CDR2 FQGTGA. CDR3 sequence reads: CASSLVTGGRGTQYF. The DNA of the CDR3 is TGTGCCAGCAGCTTAGTGACAGGGGGCCGTGGTACGCAGTATTTT.